This T cell receptor beta chain is drawn from a study of blood T cell repertoires in COVID-19. Some clones are missing from TCRdb's copy, which holds only in-frame ones; the method was immunoSEQ multiplex PCR. The data show 250,000 to 300,000 clones, with about 89% seen just once and 2% to 2.5% held by the top ten. This receptor was obtained from a man aged 50-59 years with acute or convalescent COVID-19. The sample taken for sequencing was peripheral blood.

The CDR3 loop is CASSLEGTGELFF. CDR3 in DNA: TGTGCCAGCAGCCTGGAGGGGACCGGGGAGCTGTTTTTT. This rearrangement joins TRBV3-1 (or the pseudogene TRBV3-2) to TRBJ2-2; the D gene is possibly TRBD2 (6 bases). This CDR3 spans 13 amino acids. CDR1 and CDR2 (germline): LGHDT, YNNKEL (reference sequence). Trimming pared 4 bases from V and 5 bases from J, leaving 8 bases between.